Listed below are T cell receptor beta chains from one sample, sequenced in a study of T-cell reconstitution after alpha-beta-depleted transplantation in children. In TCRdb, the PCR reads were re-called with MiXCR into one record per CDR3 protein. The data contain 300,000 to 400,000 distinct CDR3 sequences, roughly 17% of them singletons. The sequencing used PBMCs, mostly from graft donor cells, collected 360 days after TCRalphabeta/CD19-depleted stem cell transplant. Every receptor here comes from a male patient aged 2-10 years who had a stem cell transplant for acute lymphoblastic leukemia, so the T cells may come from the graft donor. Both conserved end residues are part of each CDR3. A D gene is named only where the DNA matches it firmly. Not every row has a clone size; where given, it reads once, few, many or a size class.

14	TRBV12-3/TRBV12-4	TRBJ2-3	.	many	CASSSGGGADTQYF	TGTGCCAGCAGTTCAGGAGGGGGGGCAGATACGCAGTATTTT
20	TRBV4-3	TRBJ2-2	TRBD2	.	CASSQDPSGTSGNSIGELFF	TGCGCCAGCAGCCAAGACCCTTCAGGGACTAGCGGGAATTCGATCGGGGAGCTGTTTTTT
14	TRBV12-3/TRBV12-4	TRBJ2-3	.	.	CASTKGTSTDTQYF	TGTGCCAGCACTAAAGGCACTAGCACAGATACGCAGTATTTT
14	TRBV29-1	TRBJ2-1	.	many	CSVERYPLGNEQFF	TGCAGCGTTGAGCGATACCCGCTAGGCAATGAGCAGTTCTTC
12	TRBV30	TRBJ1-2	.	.	CAWARVRYGYTF	TGTGCCTGGGCCAGGGTTCGCTATGGCTACACCTTC
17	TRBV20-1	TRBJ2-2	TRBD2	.	CSARDREGLANTGELFF	TGCAGTGCTAGAGATAGGGAGGGACTAGCAAACACCGGGGAGCTGTTTTTT
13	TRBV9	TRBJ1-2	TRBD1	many	CASSEGADYGYTF	TGTGCCAGCAGCGAGGGGGCTGATTATGGCTACACCTTC
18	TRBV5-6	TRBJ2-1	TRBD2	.	CASRSLAGGPGSYNEQFF	TGTGCCAGCAGATCGCTAGCGGGGGGTCCGGGGTCCTACAATGAGCAGTTCTTC
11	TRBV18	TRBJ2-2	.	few	CASFNGGELFF	TGTGCCAGCTTTAACGGCGGGGAGCTGTTTTTT
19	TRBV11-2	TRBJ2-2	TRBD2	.	CASSLEFIAGGPRTGELFF	TGTGCCAGCAGCTTAGAGTTCATAGCGGGAGGGCCTCGCACCGGGGAGCTGTTTTTT
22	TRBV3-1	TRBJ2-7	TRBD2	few	CASSQDSFGDYTVALTYYEQYF	TGTGCCAGCAGCCAAGACTCCTTTGGGGACTACACCGTAGCCCTAACTTACTACGAGCAGTACTTC